The next 10 T cell receptor beta chains were all read from a single sample in a study of neurological immune-mediated disorders. The time point was: longitudinal time-point 3. A single record per CDR3 protein comes from TCRdb applying MiXCR to the 5' RACE reads. The sample has more than 50,000 distinct CDR3 sequences; more than 7% are singletons. Specimen: PBMCs. These receptors were obtained from a woman aged 40 to 49 in good health.

This clonotype was picked up many times. The chain uses TRBV5-1 and TRBJ1-1; D call uncertain. The V gene lost 0 bases and the J gene lost 3 bases, with 9 bases spanning the gap. CDR3 length: 14 amino acids. Germline CDR1 and CDR2: SGHRS and YFSETQ. The CDR3 region has the DNA TGCGCCAGCAGCTTGGCCGGGATAGACACTGAAGCTTTCTTT. Residues: CASSLAGIDTEAFF.

This clonotype was observed many times. This sequence joins TRBV7-9 and TRBJ1-3; 7 nucleotides align to TRBD1. After removal of 1 base from V and 5 bases from J, the junction contained 5 bases not matched to a gene. The CDR3 sequence is 15 residues long. In germline, CDR1 is SEHNR, CDR2 FQNEAQ (reference sequence). The CDR3 bases are TGTGCCAGCAGCTTAGTCACAGGGGAAAGAAACACCATATATTTT. As protein: CASSLVTGERNTIYF.

In regard to this clonotype: One junction end disagrees with the germline gene, perhaps due to a read error. This sequence joins TRBV18 and TRBJ1-3; 8 nucleotides line up with TRBD1. This CDR3 has 13 amino acids. Germline CDR1 reads KGHSH; CDR2 reads LQKENI. The CDR3 protein is CASSQSRDRLFHF. The CDR3 DNA sequence: TGTGCCAGCTCACAAAGCCGGGACAGGCTCTTTCATTTT.

Many counts were recorded for this clonotype. The chain couples TRBV4-2 to TRBJ1-2; a weak D match, TRBD1 (5 bases). V lost 0 bases to trimming and J lost 1 base, with 12 bases between them. The germline V gene has CDR1 LGHNA and CDR2 YNFKEQ. The CDR3 is made up of 16 amino acids. This CDR3 is CASSQDPGRYNYGYTF. The CDR3 region has the DNA TGTGCCAGCAGCCAAGATCCGGGACGGTATAACTATGGCTACACCTTC.

Ten or more counts support this clonotype. The chain is built from TRBV12-3 or TRBV12-4 and TRBJ1-5; 7 bases align to TRBD1. CDR3 length equals 13 residues. V lost 8 bases, J lost 3 bases, and 4 bases stayed unmatched. This chain's CDR3 is CASAGTDNQPQHF. DNA of the CDR3: TGTGCCAGCGCCGGGACAGACAATCAGCCCCAGCATTTT.

At least ten counts were recorded for this clonotype. The J gene is TRBJ1-2, the V gene TRBV7-2, with D hard to call. V was pared by 1 base and J by 5 bases, with 5 bases between. Germline V gives CDR1 SGHTA, CDR2 FQGNSA. This CDR3 contains 12 residues. CDR3 DNA sequence: TGTGCCAGCAGCTTAGAAGGATATGGCTACACCTTC. Its translation is CASSLEGYGYTF. Combining the CDR3 with reference TRBV7-2 and TRBJ1-2 gives the whole variable domain GAGVSQSPSNKVTEKGKDVELRCDPISGHTALYWYRQSLGQGLEFLIYFQGNSAPDKSGLPSDRFSAERTGGSVSTLTIQRTQQEDSAVYLCASSLEGYGYTFGSGTRLTVV.

The V gene is TRBV20-1, the J gene TRBJ2-2; perhaps TRBD1 as D (6 bases). CDR1 DFQATT and CDR2 SNEGSKA come from the germline V gene (reference sequence). This CDR3 comprises 14 residues. Trimming took off 2 bases at V and 4 bases at J, with 11 bases between the two ends. The chain's CDR3 is CSARFRGGTGELFF. CDR3 coding DNA: TGCAGTGCTAGATTCAGGGGCGGCACCGGGGAGCTGTTTTTT.

This clonotype was detected many times. The V gene is TRBV5-1, the J gene TRBJ2-7, with D possibly called TRBD1 or TRBD2 (6 bases each). The CDR3 contains 13 residues. The germline gives CDR1 SGHRS, CDR2 YFSETQ. Trimming stripped 5 bases from V and 2 bases from J, with 11 bases between. As DNA, the CDR3 is TGCGCCAGCAGTAGGGGGGCCCCCTACGAGCAGTACTTC. Its protein is CASSRGAPYEQYF. Full variable domain (missing parts from reference TRBV5-1 and TRBJ2-7): KAGVTQTPRYLIKTRGQQVTLSCSPISGHRSVSWYQQTPGQGLQFLFEYFSETQRNKGNFPGRFSGRQFSNSRSEMNVSTLELGDSALYLCASSRGAPYEQYFGPGTRLTVT.

J is TRBJ1-2 and V is TRBV5-1; D is perhaps TRBD1 (5 bases). The germline CDR1 and CDR2 sequences are SGHRS and YFSETQ. Deletions cut 4 bases from V and 5 bases from J, with 15 bases between. The CDR3 totals 14 residues. The chain's CDR3 is CASSNGLEGYGYTF. The CDR3 bases are TGCGCCAGCAGCAATGGACTGGAGGGGTATGGCTACACCTTC.

This clonotype showed up many times. The chain couples TRBV2 to TRBJ2-2, with a tentative D call TRBD2 (5 bases). V shed 6 bases and J shed 6 bases, with 14 bases lying between them. The CDR3 loop spans 14 amino acids. Per the germline V gene, CDR1 is SNHLY and CDR2 is FYNNEI. CDR3 in amino acids: CASSEIRGSGELFF. CDR3 sequence (DNA): TGTGCCAGCAGCGAGATCAGAGGGTCCGGGGAGCTGTTTTTT.